The entry below describes one T cell receptor (beta chain). The antigen remains unidentified. Per the germline V gene, CDR1 is SEHNR and CDR2 is FQNEAQ (reference sequence). The CDR3 runs 19 residues. V was clipped by 0 bases and J by 0 bases; unmatched bases: 5. The data were produced by immunoSEQ multiplex PCR, yet TCRdb's version contains in-frame clones alone and is incomplete. This repertoire shows some 54,000 clones, 90% to 95% found once; its top ten account for approximately 2.5%. The data derive from a study of a mutant IDH1 vaccine in newly diagnosed glioma. For the study at large: Patients had received radiotherapy, temozolomide, or both previously, most receiving both.

Time point indicated: week 11, during vaccination. The investigators gave 300 ug of mutant IDH1 20-mer peptide in each vaccine dose, together with topical imiquimod. The sample here was PBMCs, taken from a glioma patient whose treatment included an IDH1 peptide vaccine. The J gene is TRBJ2-4, the V gene TRBV7-9, with TRBD2 identical over 13 bases. The receptor's source is a man aged 45-65 years with glioma. The CDR3 loop reads CASSLAGTSGTIAKNIQYF. Written as DNA, the CDR3 is TGTGCCAGCAGCTTAGCGGGGACTAGCGGGACTATAGCCAAAAACATTCAGTACTTC. The whole variable domain, filled in from reference TRBV7-9 and TRBJ2-4, reads DTGVSQNPRHKITKRGQNVTFRCDPISEHNRLYWYRQTLGQGPEFLTYFQNEAQLEKSRLLSDRFSAERPKGSFSTLEIQRTEQGDSAMYLCASSLAGTSGTIAKNIQYFGAGTRLSVL.